The next 14 T cell receptor beta chains were all read from a single sample in a study of T cell repertoires in cytomegalovirus infection. TCRdb re-called the reads with MiXCR, one entry per CDR3 protein. The data hold around 800,000 distinct CDR3 sequences, with about 31% observed a single time. These TCRs are of unknown antigen specificity. Sequenced material: cultured CD8+ T cells from PBMCs, taken from culture after CMV antigen stimulation. These receptors all stem from a human donor in good health (CMV status not recorded). Some clones in this sample may be carry-over from other donors' samples.

This chain connects TRBV7-8 to TRBJ1-6; 9 nucleotides align to TRBD1. Germline lookup yields CDR1 SGHVS and CDR2 FQNEAQ. With V trimmed by 5 bases and J by 10 bases, 18 bases remained unmatched. This CDR3 comprises 18 residues. CDR3 region: CASSRIVMGQGRGSPLHF. CDR3 coding DNA: TGTGCCAGCAGCCGTATAGTTATGGGACAGGGAAGGGGATCACCCCTCCACTTT. Complete variable domain (other parts from reference TRBV7-8 and TRBJ1-6): GAGVSQSPRYKVAKRGQDVALRCDPISGHVSLFWYQQALGQGPEFLTYFQNEAQLDKSGLPSDRFFAERPEGSVSTLKIQRTQQEDSAVYLCASSRIVMGQGRGSPLHFGNGTRLTVT.

This clonotype was observed a handful of times. The CDR3 sequence is CASNLAGATDTQYF. DNA of the CDR3: TGTGCCAGCAACCTAGCGGGGGCCACAGATACGCAGTATTTT. This rearrangement joins TRBV12-3 or TRBV12-4 to TRBJ2-3, with TRBD2 matching over 10 bases. The CDR3 runs 14 residues. Trimming cost V 7 bases and J 2 bases; bases outside gene matches: 3.

At least ten counts were recorded for this clonotype. The gene calls are TRBV12-3 or TRBV12-4 and TRBJ2-2, with a possible D match to TRBD1 (6 bases). Trimming shortened V by 4 bases and J by 5 bases, and 8 bases separated the two germline ends. CDR3 length: 13 residues. The CDR3 DNA sequence: TGTGCCAGCAGTTCACAGGGAACCGGGGAGCTGTTTTTT. Translated: CASSSQGTGELFF.

This clonotype was detected a few times. The CDR3 spells CASRASSRTQAYEQYV. DNA for the CDR3: TGTGCCAGCAGGGCAAGTAGTCGGACACAGGCCTACGAGCAGTACGTC. The chain employs TRBV6-1 and TRBJ2-7; the D gene is possibly TRBD1 (5 bases). The V end lost 6 bases, the J end lost 2 bases, and 20 bases lay between the germline ends. Germline V gene sequence: CDR1 MNHNS, CDR2 SASEGT. This CDR3 spans 16 amino acids.

This clonotype was seen only a few times. The rearrangement links TRBV7-6 to TRBJ1-2; D is uncertain. Germline V gene sequence: CDR1 SGHVS, CDR2 FNYEAQ. The CDR3 contains 15 residues. Trimming removed 1 base at V and 1 base at J, with 10 bases between. CDR3 DNA: TGTGCCAGCAGCTTAGGTGAGGCGCGTAACTATGGCTACACCTTC. Amino acid sequence: CASSLGEARNYGYTF.

In its sample, this clonotype was seen a few times. V is TRBV12-3 or TRBV12-4 and J is TRBJ2-2; D remains ambiguous. CDR3 length equals 14 residues. V gave up 6 bases and J gave up 2 bases, with 10 bases separating them. DNA for the CDR3: TGTGCCAGCAGCCCCGTCAGTAACACCGGGGAGCTGTTTTTT. Translating gives CASSPVSNTGELFF.

This clonotype appeared many times. The chain uses TRBV11-2 and TRBJ1-5; the D is unclear. The CDR3 runs 15 residues. Trimming cost V 0 bases and J 1 base, with 7 bases left between them. Germline values: CDR1 SGHAT, CDR2 FQNNGV. The CDR3 here is CASSLDEWSNQPQHF. CDR3 DNA sequence: TGTGCCAGCAGCTTAGATGAGTGGAGCAATCAGCCCCAGCATTTT.

J is TRBJ2-3 and V is TRBV4-1; 9 positions agree with TRBD2. V dropped 2 bases and J dropped 2; count of bases not matched to a gene: 2. Germline loops: CDR1 MGHRA, CDR2 YSYEKL. This CDR3 comprises 15 residues. The CDR3 reads CASSQLAGATDTQYF. Written as DNA, the CDR3 is TGCGCCAGCAGCCAATTAGCGGGGGCCACAGATACGCAGTATTTT.

This clonotype was seen more than once but under ten times. This chain connects TRBV27 to TRBJ2-7; TRBD1 is a possible D gene (5 bases). CDR1 and CDR2 (germline): MNHEY, SMNVEV (reference sequence). Trimming cost V 0 bases and J 0 bases, with 12 bases left between them. The CDR3 has 16 amino acids. CDR3: CASSLSPGFRSYEQYF. As DNA, the CDR3 is TGTGCCAGCAGTTTATCGCCAGGGTTTCGCTCCTACGAGCAGTACTTC.

In its sample, this clonotype was seen many times. The chain is built from TRBV6-6 and TRBJ1-2; D gene ambiguous. CDR1 MNHNY and CDR2 SVGAGI come from the germline V gene (reference sequence). With 6 bases removed from V and 1 base from J, the gap between germline ends came to 18 bases. The CDR3 runs to 16 residues. CDR3 residues: CASSSRGRDYNYGYTF. The CDR3 DNA sequence: TGTGCCAGCAGCTCCCGGGGTAGAGATTATAACTATGGCTACACCTTC.

Details on this clonotype: One junction end disagrees with the germline gene, perhaps due to a read error. The CDR3 reads CVSATGGSYNEQFF. The CDR3 coding sequence is TGTGTCAGTGCGACAGGGGGCTCCTACAATGAGCAGTTCTTC. V usage is TRBV19 and J usage is TRBJ2-1; 9 bases fit TRBD1. The CDR3 sequence is 14 residues long. Germline assignment: CDR1 LNHDA and CDR2 SQIVND (reference sequence).

J is TRBJ2-4 and V is TRBV6-1; no firm D call. CDR3 length: 15 amino acids. CDR1 and CDR2 from the germline V gene are MNHNS and SASEGT. Trimming shortened V by 2 bases and J by 2 bases, and 10 bases separated the two germline ends. The CDR3 DNA sequence: TGTGCCAGCAGTGAAAGAAGGAATTCCAAAAACATTCAGTACTTC. Amino acids: CASSERRNSKNIQYF.

Remarks on this clonotype: This may be a read error: a much more frequent sequence differs by one nucleotide. The chain recombines TRBV7-8 with TRBJ1-1; TRBD1 is a possible D gene (6 bases). CDR3 length equals 13 residues. CDR1 SGHVS and CDR2 FQNEAQ come from the germline V gene. V was cut by 4 bases and J by 4 bases, with 10 bases left in between. The CDR3 region is CASSYRTATEAFF. The CDR3 bases are TGTGCCAGCAGCTATCGGACAGCCACTGAAGCTTTCTTT.

The rearrangement links TRBV9 to TRBJ1-4; tentatively, D is TRBD1 (5 bases). V was clipped by 3 bases and J by 7 bases, with 13 bases between them. Looked up from germline, CDR1 is SGDLS and CDR2 is YYNGEE. The CDR3 runs to 14 residues. The CDR3, as DNA: TGTGCCAGCAGCGATTCAGGGCTCGGTGAAAAACTGTTTTTT. Its protein is CASSDSGLGEKLFF.